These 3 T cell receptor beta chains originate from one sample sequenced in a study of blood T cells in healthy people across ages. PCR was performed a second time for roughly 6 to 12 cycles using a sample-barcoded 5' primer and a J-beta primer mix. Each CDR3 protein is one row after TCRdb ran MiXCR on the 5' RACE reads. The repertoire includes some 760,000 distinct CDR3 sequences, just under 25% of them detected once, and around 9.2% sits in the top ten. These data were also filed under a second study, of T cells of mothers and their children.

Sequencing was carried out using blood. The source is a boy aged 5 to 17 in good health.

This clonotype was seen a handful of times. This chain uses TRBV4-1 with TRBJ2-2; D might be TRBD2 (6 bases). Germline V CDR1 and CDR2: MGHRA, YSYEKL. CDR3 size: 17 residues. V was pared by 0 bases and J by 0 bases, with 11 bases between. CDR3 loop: CASSQDRIAANTGELFF. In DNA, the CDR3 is TGCGCCAGCAGCCAAGATCGGATAGCGGCGAACACCGGGGAGCTGTTTTTT.

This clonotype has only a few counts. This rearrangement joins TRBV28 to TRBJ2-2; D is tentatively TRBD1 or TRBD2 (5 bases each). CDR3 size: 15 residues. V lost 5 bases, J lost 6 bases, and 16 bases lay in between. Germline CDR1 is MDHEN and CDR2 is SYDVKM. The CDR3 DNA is TGTGCCAGCAGTGGACACGGGACCGGCCCCGGGGAGCTGTTTTTT. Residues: CASSGHGTGPGELFF.

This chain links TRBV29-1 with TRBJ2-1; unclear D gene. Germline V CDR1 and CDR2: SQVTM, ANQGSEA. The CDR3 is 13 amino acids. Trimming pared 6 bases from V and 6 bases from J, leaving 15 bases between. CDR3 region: CSVLGFNRNEQFF. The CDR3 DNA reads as TGCAGCGTCCTAGGCTTCAATCGCAATGAGCAGTTCTTC.